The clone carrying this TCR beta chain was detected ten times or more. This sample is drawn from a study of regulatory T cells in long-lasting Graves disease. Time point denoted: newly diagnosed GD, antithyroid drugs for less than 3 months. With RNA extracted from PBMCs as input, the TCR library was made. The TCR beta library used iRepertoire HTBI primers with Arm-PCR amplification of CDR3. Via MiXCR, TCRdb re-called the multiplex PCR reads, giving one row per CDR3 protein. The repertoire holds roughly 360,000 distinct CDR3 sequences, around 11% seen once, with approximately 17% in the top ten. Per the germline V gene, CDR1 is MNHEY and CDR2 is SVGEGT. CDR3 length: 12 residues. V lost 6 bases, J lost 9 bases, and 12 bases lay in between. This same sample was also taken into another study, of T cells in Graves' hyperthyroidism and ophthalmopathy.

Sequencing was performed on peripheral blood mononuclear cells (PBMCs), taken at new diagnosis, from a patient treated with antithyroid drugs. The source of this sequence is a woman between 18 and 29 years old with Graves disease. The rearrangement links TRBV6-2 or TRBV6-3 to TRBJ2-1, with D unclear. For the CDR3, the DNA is TGTGCCAGCAGGTCTGACTCGGCTGAGCAGTTCTTC. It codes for CASRSDSAEQFF.